This TCR beta chain was captured in a study of early T cells in non-severe SARS-CoV-2 infection. As for the study in general: It was bulk RNA from unsorted whole blood that was sequenced, and the chains were unpaired.

Individual cDNA molecules received unique molecular identifiers. TCRdb processed the 5' RACE reads anew with MiXCR; each CDR3 protein has one entry. The sample has roughly 63,000 distinct CDR3 sequences; roughly an eighth are singletons. Points on this clonotype: Its antigen remains unknown.

The study, taken as a whole, reports: VDJdb matches were skewed toward anti-spike CD8 T cell responses.

This sequence originates from an adult who was a healthcare worker with PCR-confirmed SARS-CoV-2 infection or an uninfected control (not recorded which). Sequenced input: whole blood.

CDR3: CASGERNTIYF. The CDR3 region has the DNA TGTGCCAGCGGCGAAAGAAACACCATATATTTT. The chain joins TRBV27 to TRBJ1-3; D gene ambiguous. The CDR3 consists of 11 residues. CDR1 and CDR2 (germline): MNHEY, SMNVEV (reference sequence). V lost 8 bases and J 5 bases, leaving 7 bases between the germline ends.